Listed here are 21 T cell receptor beta chains from one sample, sequenced in a study of cytomegalovirus exposure and HLA in healthy donors (TCRdb year 2017). The library was prepared using the immunoSEQ multiplex PCR assay. For the multiplex PCR, a mixture combining 60 forward primers for TCR Vbeta segments and 13 reverse primers for TCR Jbeta segments was used. TCRdb stores this immuneACCESS table with in-frame sequences only. Part of the clones is absent; in the studies checked, under half of the shortfall reflects unresolved V genes, and no reason is known for the rest. In this sample the table shows 100,000 to 150,000 clones, roughly 80% of which occur a single time. The top ten clones comprise over 0.8% of the sample. The sequenced sample consisted of PBMCs. These receptors were obtained from a woman aged 55-75 years in good health and CMV-seronegative.

The count of this clone is one. This CDR3 is also generated by other DNA sequences in the sample. The V gene is TRBV18, the J gene TRBJ1-1; no definite D call. The CDR3 runs 13 residues. CDR1 is KGHSH and CDR2 is LQKENI in the germline V gene. V was trimmed by 2 bases and J by 1 base, leaving 5 bases between them. This CDR3 is CASSPGQNTEAFF. CDR3 nucleotide sequence: TGTGCCAGCTCACCAGGGCAGAACACTGAAGCTTTCTTT.

V and J are TRBV30 and TRBJ2-7; 8 bases are shared with TRBD1. Trimming took 5 bases from V and 2 from J; bases not matched to a gene: 5. CDR3 length equals 13 residues. CDR1 GTSNPN and CDR2 SVGIG come from the germline V gene (reference sequence). In nucleotides, the CDR3 is TGTGCCTGGGGGGCGGGACAGGCCTACGAGCAGTACTTC. Protein product: CAWGAGQAYEQYF.

This clone was counted between two and nine times. This chain uses TRBV7-2 with TRBJ2-3; 7 positions match TRBD2. This CDR3 is built from 13 residues. With V trimmed by 4 bases and J by 6 bases, 4 bases remained unmatched. CDR1 is SGHTA, CDR2 FQGNSA, per germline. The CDR3 is CASSWGSGDTQYF. DNA for the CDR3: TGTGCCAGCAGCTGGGGTAGCGGGGATACGCAGTATTTT.

V gene TRBV27 combines with J gene TRBJ2-7; D might be TRBD2 (6 bases). The germline V and J ends were trimmed by 5 bases and 4 bases, with 15 bases remaining between them. Germline V gene sequence: CDR1 MNHEY, CDR2 SMNVEV (reference sequence). This CDR3 spans 14 amino acids. The CDR3 reads CASSTGTSLYEQYF. The CDR3 DNA sequence: TGTGCCAGCAGTACCGGGACTTCTTTGTACGAGCAGTACTTC.

This clone was counted only a few times. The chain has TRBV7-9 and TRBJ1-1; 7 bases fit TRBD1. From germline, CDR1 is SEHNR and CDR2 FQNEAQ (reference sequence). The CDR3 spans 14 residues. The V segment lost 3 bases and the J segment 8 bases; nucleotides outside the gene matches: 9. This CDR3 reads CASSFRGREVEAFF. CDR3 sequence (DNA): TGTGCCAGCAGCTTTAGGGGGCGCGAGGTGGAAGCTTTCTTT.

V and J are TRBV29-1 and TRBJ2-1; D not certain. Trimming took 4 bases from V and 0 from J, leaving 7 bases between them. The germline gives CDR1 SQVTM, CDR2 ANQGSEA. CDR3 size: 13 residues. The CDR3 reads CSVVTSSYNEQFF. The CDR3 DNA follows: TGCAGCGTTGTTACGAGCTCCTACAATGAGCAGTTCTTC.

This clone was detected once. V gene TRBV27 combines with J gene TRBJ2-5, with a possible D match to TRBD1 (5 bases). V lost 3 bases and J 5 bases, leaving 16 bases between the germline ends. This CDR3 is 15 amino acids long. The germline gives CDR1 MNHEY, CDR2 SMNVEV (reference sequence). CDR3 protein: CASSFRFQGSETQYF. In DNA form, the CDR3 reads TGTGCCAGCAGTTTCCGGTTCCAGGGTAGCGAGACCCAGTACTTC.

The CDR3 spells CASSLGGSGNTIYF. The CDR3 bases are TGTGCCAGCAGCTTAGGAGGGTCTGGAAACACCATATATTTT. The V and J genes are TRBV7-9 and TRBJ1-3; D is ambiguous. The germline CDR1 and CDR2 sequences are SEHNR and FQNEAQ (reference sequence). The CDR3 covers 14 residues. With 1 base removed from V and 1 base from J, the gap between germline ends came to 5 bases.

This chain uses TRBV7-3 with TRBJ2-2; D uncertain. Trimming shortened V by 5 bases and J by 1 base, and 11 bases separated the two germline ends. From germline, CDR1 is SGHTA and CDR2 FQGTGA. This CDR3 is 15 amino acids long. The CDR3 loop is CASSPGRGNTGELFF. The CDR3 DNA reads as TGTGCCAGCAGCCCTGGGCGTGGGAACACCGGGGAGCTGTTTTTT.

Turning to this clone: Other DNA sequences in this sample translate to the same CDR3. The J gene is TRBJ1-2, the V gene TRBV12-5; 11 bases map to TRBD1. Germline V gene sequence: CDR1 LGHNT, CDR2 FRNRAP. The junction had 12 bases not matched to a gene; V was cut back by 6 bases and J by 9 bases. The CDR3 is 15 amino acids. The DNA for the CDR3 is TGTGCTAGTGGCCCATCAGGACAGGGGGCAAAAAGCTACACCTTC. Its protein product is CASGPSGQGAKSYTF. Based on the CDR3 plus reference TRBV12-5 and TRBJ1-2, the full variable domain is DARVTQTPRHKVTEMGQEVTMRCQPILGHNTVFWYRQTMMQGLELLAYFRNRAPLDDSGMPKDRFSAEMPDATLATLKIQPSEPRDSAVYFCASGPSGQGAKSYTFGSGTRLTVV.

This chain uses TRBV25-1 with TRBJ2-1; 8 nucleotides align to TRBD2. Germline loops: CDR1 MGHDK, CDR2 SYGVNS. The CDR3 totals 15 residues. V shed 4 bases and J 5 bases; nucleotides not matched to a gene: 7. DNA for the CDR3: TGTGCCAGCAGTGCTGTGACTAGCGTTAACAATGAGCAGTTCTTC. It encodes CASSAVTSVNNEQFF.

J is TRBJ2-1 and V is TRBV7-9; 8 bases are a match to TRBD2. CDR3 length: 15 residues. The V gene end was trimmed by 5 bases and the J gene end by 9 bases; junction bases not matched to a gene: 12. Germline-derived CDR1 and CDR2 are SEHNR and FQNEAQ (reference sequence). The CDR3, as DNA: TGTGCCAGCAGCGACGGGGGGGCCTCCTCTTTTGAGCAGTTCTTC. Translated, it gives CASSDGGASSFEQFF.

The genes are TRBV30 and TRBJ2-7; maybe TRBD1 (6 bases). Per the germline V gene, CDR1 is GTSNPN and CDR2 is SVGIG (reference sequence). The V gene lost 0 bases and the J gene lost 2 bases, with 8 bases spanning the gap. This CDR3 contains 13 residues. CDR3 in amino acids: CAWSVGGAYEQYF. CDR3 DNA sequence: TGTGCCTGGAGTGTAGGGGGAGCCTACGAGCAGTACTTC. The full variable domain, its missing parts supplied by reference TRBV30 and TRBJ2-7, is SQTIHQWPATLVQPVGSPLSLECTVEGTSNPNLYWYRQAAGRGLQLLFYSVGIGQISSEVPQNLSASRPQDRQFILSSKKLLLSDSGFYLCAWSVGGAYEQYFGPGTRLTVT.

The chain couples TRBV2 to TRBJ2-5; TRBD1 agrees at 9 bases. In germline, CDR1 is SNHLY, CDR2 FYNNEI. Germline trimming cut 7 bases from V and 5 bases from J; bases unmatched to any gene: 8. The CDR3 runs to 14 residues. The CDR3 DNA follows: TGTGCCAGCACCCACAGGGGGCTGGGGGAGACCCAGTACTTC. It specifies CASTHRGLGETQYF.

This rearrangement joins TRBV4-1 to TRBJ2-7; D remains ambiguous. This CDR3 comprises 14 residues. V lost 0 bases, J lost 2 bases, and 8 bases lay in between. Per germline, CDR1 MGHRA and CDR2 YSYEKL. CDR3 region: CASSQDYGAYEQYF. CDR3 bases: TGCGCCAGCAGCCAAGACTACGGAGCCTACGAGCAGTACTTC.

The CDR3 here is CASSADRGDNSPLHF. CDR3 sequence (DNA): TGTGCCAGCAGTGCGGACAGGGGCGATAATTCACCCCTCCACTTT. The V and J genes are TRBV2 and TRBJ1-6; 9 bases are shared with TRBD1. Germline CDR1 is SNHLY and CDR2 is FYNNEI. The CDR3 loop spans 15 amino acids. Losses at the gene ends were 4 bases for V and 5 bases for J; bases not matched to a gene: 3. Drawing the rest from reference TRBV2 and TRBJ1-6, the complete variable domain is EPEVTQTPSHQVTQMGQEVILRCVPISNHLYFYWYRQILGQKVEFLVSFYNNEISEKSEIFDDQFSVERPDGSNFTLKIRSTKLEDSAMYFCASSADRGDNSPLHFGNGTRLTVT.

This chain connects TRBV6-1 to TRBJ2-2; D gene unclear. In germline, CDR1 is MNHNS, CDR2 SASEGT. Between the trimmed V and J ends, which lost 4 bases and 6 bases, there was a span of 9 bases. The CDR3 has 13 amino acids. This CDR3 is CASSVHTAGELFF. The CDR3 DNA sequence: TGTGCCAGCAGTGTCCATACGGCCGGGGAGCTGTTTTTT.

The chain links TRBV7-3 to TRBJ2-1; 8 nucleotides agree with TRBD2. V lost 2 bases, J lost 10 bases, and 13 bases stayed unmatched. The CDR3 runs 16 residues. CDR1 is SGHTA and CDR2 is FQGTGA in the germline V gene. As DNA, the CDR3 is TGTGCCAGCAGCTTAGTCCTAGCGGGTCTTGAGGGGGAGCAGTTCTTC. It is translated as CASSLVLAGLEGEQFF.

The DNA of the CDR3 is TGTGCCAGCAGTGACACCCACGGGGGACAGGGGTCTGGCTACACCTTC. Translating gives CASSDTHGGQGSGYTF. The chain carries TRBV6-4 and TRBJ1-2; the match to TRBD1 covers 10 bases. Trimming cost V 2 bases and J 7 bases; bases outside gene matches: 10. Germline-derived CDR1 and CDR2 are MRHNA and SNTAGT. The CDR3 extends over 16 amino acids.

The rearrangement links TRBV28 to TRBJ1-2; the D is unclear. Trimming cost V 2 bases and J 4 bases, with 14 bases left between them. The CDR3 has 15 amino acids. Germline CDR1 and CDR2: MDHEN and SYDVKM. The CDR3 sequence: CASSLEGRATYGYTF. Written as DNA, the CDR3 is TGTGCCAGCAGTTTAGAGGGAAGGGCCACCTATGGCTACACCTTC.

The chain recombines TRBV28 with TRBJ1-2; 9 nucleotides agree with TRBD1. CDR3 length: 14 amino acids. Germline V lookup: CDR1 MDHEN, CDR2 SYDVKM. V was clipped by 3 bases and J by 8 bases; unmatched bases: 7. CDR3 DNA: TGTGCCAGCAGTTTCGGGACAGGGAGGAAAGGCTACACCTTC. Its translation: CASSFGTGRKGYTF.